This T cell receptor beta chain was recorded in a study of control samples from healthy donors and cancer patients. Profiled with immunoSEQ multiplex PCR; TCRdb holds only in-frame clones, not every one. The sample shows roughly 69,000 clones, 70% to 90% of them seen only once. The CDR3 totals 14 residues. V lost 4 bases, J lost 10 bases, and 15 bases lay in between. Germline V gene data show CDR1 as SGDLS and CDR2 as YYNGEE. Input material: PBMCs. The clonotype was recovered from a woman aged 50 to 65 with head and neck cancer. The rearrangement joins TRBV9 to TRBJ1-6, with D unclear. In nucleotides, the CDR3 is TGTGCCAGCAGCCTCCGAACGGAGGGATCACCCCTCCACTTT. Amino acids: CASSLRTEGSPLHF.